These 8 T cell receptor beta chains were all obtained from the same sample, sequenced in a study of Ad26.COV2.S vaccination and SARS-CoV-2 variants. Here immunoSEQ multiplex PCR was the method, and the copy in TCRdb shows in-frame clones only, minus some. The top ten hold about 3.5% of the sample, which has roughly 380,000 clones, 85% to 90% seen once. Treatment specified: 15 to 20 received Ad26.COV2.S at low or high dose, single or two shots; about 5 received placebo; per-sample allocation not given. Day 63 following the first vaccine or placebo injection was when the samples were taken. The sample in question was peripheral blood, obtained in a trial of Ad26.COV2.S vaccine versus placebo. The receptors shown here come from a person aged 18-60 years who received the Ad26.COV2.S COVID-19 vaccine or a placebo.

This chain connects TRBV19 to TRBJ2-7; D ambiguous. The CDR3 runs 13 residues. Germline assignment: CDR1 LNHDA and CDR2 SQIVND (reference sequence). V was cut by 10 bases and J by 2 bases, with 15 bases left in between. CDR3: CATSYGVAYEQYF. The CDR3 region has the DNA TGTGCCACCTCATACGGAGTCGCCTACGAGCAGTACTTC. The full variable domain, rest sourced from reference TRBV19 and TRBJ2-7, is DGGITQSPKYLFRKEGQNVTLSCEQNLNHDAMYWYRQDPGQGLRLIYYSQIVNDFQKGDIAEGYSVSREKKESFPLTVTSAQKNPTAFYLCATSYGVAYEQYFGPGTRLTVT.

This CDR3 is CASRAQTTSSPLHF. The CDR3 nucleotides read TGTGCCAGCAGGGCTCAGACCACTAGTTCACCCCTCCACTTT. This rearrangement joins TRBV6-5 to TRBJ1-6, with no clear D. This CDR3 contains 14 residues. The V and J ends lost 6 bases and 9 bases respectively, with 15 bases between them. Germline lookup yields CDR1 MNHEY and CDR2 SVGAGI.

The V and J genes are TRBV4-2 and TRBJ1-5; TRBD1 matches at 10 bases. Germline lookup yields CDR1 LGHNA and CDR2 YNFKEQ. The ends lost 4 bases at V and 6 bases at J; junction bases unmatched: 3. The CDR3 is 14 amino acids. The CDR3 nucleotides are TGTGCCAGCAGCCGGGACAGGGGTGGTCAGCCCCAGCATTTT. Translated: CASSRDRGGQPQHF.

The chain has TRBV4-1 and TRBJ2-7, with 9 bases matching TRBD1. CDR1 is MGHRA, CDR2 YSYEKL, per germline. This CDR3 spans 15 amino acids. V shed 1 base and J 2 bases; nucleotides not matched to a gene: 3. As DNA, the CDR3 is TGCGCCAGCAGCCAAGGGGACAGGGATACCTACGAGCAGTACTTC. Protein: CASSQGDRDTYEQYF.

This clone was detected only once. This specimen includes other DNA sequences encoding the same CDR3. This rearrangement joins TRBV18 to TRBJ2-5; D unresolved. The germline CDR1 and CDR2 sequences are KGHSH and LQKENI. V was pared by 1 base and J by 2 bases, with 2 bases between. This CDR3 is built from 12 residues. CDR3: CASSPLQETQYF. The DNA for the CDR3 is TGTGCCAGCTCACCACTACAAGAGACCCAGTACTTC.

The chain is built from TRBV5-1 and TRBJ2-5; tentative D call: TRBD2 (6 bases). CDR1 is SGHRS, CDR2 YFSETQ, per germline. V was pared by 0 bases and J by 3 bases, with 12 bases between. CDR3 length: 15 residues. CDR3 nucleotides: TGCGCCAGCAGCTTGGTTCGGGGGAGCGAAGAGACCCAGTACTTC. It is translated as CASSLVRGSEETQYF.

In its sample, this clone was seen a few times. This chain joins TRBV5-1 and TRBJ1-1; the match to TRBD1 covers 8 bases. This CDR3 has 14 amino acids. Germline loops: CDR1 SGHRS, CDR2 YFSETQ. J gave up 4 bases and V 6 bases, and 8 bases lay outside the gene matches. CDR3 sequence: CASTSQGVSTEAFF. The CDR3, as DNA: TGCGCCAGCACGTCACAGGGGGTGAGCACTGAAGCTTTCTTT. Together with reference TRBV5-1 and TRBJ1-1, the CDR3 gives the full variable domain: KAGVTQTPRYLIKTRGQQVTLSCSPISGHRSVSWYQQTPGQGLQFLFEYFSETQRNKGNFPGRFSGRQFSNSRSEMNVSTLELGDSALYLCASTSQGVSTEAFFGQGTRLTVV.

V is TRBV6-2 or TRBV6-3 and J is TRBJ2-3; possible D gene TRBD1, 6 bases. Trimming stripped 4 bases from V and 3 bases from J, with 8 bases between. CDR3 length equals 13 residues. Germline lookup yields CDR1 MNHEY and CDR2 SVGEGT. The CDR3 nucleotides are TGTGCCAGCAGTTTAGACAGGACAGATACGCAGTATTTT. Its protein is CASSLDRTDTQYF.